One and the same sample provided the 14 T cell receptor beta chains below, sequenced in a study of blood T cell repertoires in COVID-19. The protocol was immunoSEQ multiplex PCR, while the TCRdb copy is restricted to in-frame clones and leaves out a portion. Of 200,000 to 250,000 clones in the sample, 75% to 90% are singletons; the top ten hold 3.5% to 4.5%. The sequenced material came from PBMCs or T cells enriched from blood (not recorded which). These receptors originate from a woman in her 30s who had recovered from COVID-19.

The rearrangement joins TRBV6-5 to TRBJ1-3; D is unresolved. The V gene lost 7 bases and the J gene lost 4 bases, with 17 bases spanning the gap. The CDR3 is 15 amino acids. CDR1 and CDR2 (germline): MNHEY, SVGAGI. As DNA, the CDR3 is TGTGCCAGCACTCAGACGGGGAGAGAGGGAAACACCATATATTTT. It yields the protein CASTQTGREGNTIYF.

The chain has TRBV5-1 and TRBJ2-5, with TRBD2 identical over 9 bases. From germline, CDR1 is SGHRS and CDR2 YFSETQ. V lost 4 bases to trimming and J lost 4 bases; unmatched junction nucleotides: 5. This CDR3 is 14 amino acids long. For the CDR3, the DNA is TGCGCCAGCAGCAAGGGGACTAGCCGAGAGACCCAGTACTTC. Protein product: CASSKGTSRETQYF.

J is TRBJ2-1 and V is TRBV27, with 8 bases aligning to TRBD1. V lost 2 bases, J lost 2 bases, and 5 bases stayed unmatched. Germline V CDR1 and CDR2: MNHEY, SMNVEV (reference sequence). This CDR3 comprises 16 residues. CDR3: CASSLRRTGPYNEQFF. In DNA, the CDR3 is TGTGCCAGCAGTTTACGTCGGACAGGGCCCTACAATGAGCAGTTCTTC.

The chain carries TRBV28 and TRBJ2-3, with D unclear. Per the germline V gene, CDR1 is MDHEN and CDR2 is SYDVKM. This CDR3 is 11 amino acids long. Trimming took 4 bases from V and 3 from J, leaving 2 bases between them. DNA for the CDR3: TGTGCCAGCAGTTCTACAGATACGCAGTATTTT. Residues: CASSSTDTQYF.

The V gene is TRBV27, the J gene TRBJ2-7; TRBD2 aligns across 11 bases. The CDR3 consists of 15 residues. Germline V gene data show CDR1 as MNHEY and CDR2 as SMNVEV (reference sequence). V shed 5 bases and J 5 bases; nucleotides not matched to a gene: 8. The CDR3: CASSLASGRLHEQYF. Written as DNA, the CDR3 is TGTGCCAGCAGTCTGGCTAGCGGGAGGCTCCACGAGCAGTACTTC.

The CDR3 reads CASSLGLSGGAGGYTF. In DNA form, the CDR3 reads TGTGCCAGCAGTTTAGGTCTCTCAGGCGGTGCGGGGGGCTACACCTTC. The V gene is TRBV28, the J gene TRBJ1-2; no clear D gene. V shed 2 bases and J shed 8 bases, with 21 bases lying between them. CDR1 is MDHEN, CDR2 SYDVKM, per germline. This CDR3 region has 16 residues.

The chain combines TRBV7-2 with TRBJ2-2; 15 nucleotides agree with TRBD2. CDR3 length equals 16 residues. Germline loops: CDR1 SGHTA, CDR2 FQGNSA. V trimming: 5 bases; J trimming: 8 bases; junction bases outside the gene matches: 6. CDR3 coding DNA: TGTGCCAGCAGCGTCGGACTAGCGGGAGGGTCAGGGGAGCTGTTTTTT. Translation: CASSVGLAGGSGELFF.

The chain is built from TRBV2 and TRBJ1-2; D gene uncertain. The CDR3 contains 15 residues. Deletions cut 7 bases from V and 0 bases from J, with 15 bases between. The V gene's germline CDR1 is SNHLY and CDR2 FYNNEI. The CDR3 is CASTLTSGTNYGYTF. In DNA form, the CDR3 reads TGTGCCAGCACCCTTACATCCGGGACTAACTATGGCTACACCTTC.

The chain employs TRBV20-1 and TRBJ2-1; D possibly corresponds to TRBD2 (6 bases). The V and J ends lost 6 bases and 7 bases respectively, with 10 bases between them. Germline values: CDR1 DFQATT, CDR2 SNEGSKA (reference sequence). The CDR3 loop spans 11 amino acids. In DNA, the CDR3 is TGCAGTGCCTCTAGCGTGAATGAGCAGTTCTTC. It is translated as CSASSVNEQFF.

The chain uses TRBV28 and TRBJ1-2, with D perhaps matching TRBD1 (6 bases). Germline lookup yields CDR1 MDHEN and CDR2 SYDVKM. With 8 bases removed from V and 5 bases from J, the gap between germline ends came to 24 bases. This CDR3 contains 16 residues. The CDR3 DNA follows: TGTGCCAGCGCTAACCTCCGCAGGGGCAGGAGATATGGCTACACCTTC. As protein: CASANLRRGRRYGYTF.

This clone was recorded only once. The J gene is TRBJ1-2, the V gene TRBV28, with 8 bases matching TRBD1. This CDR3 has 13 amino acids. Germline CDR1 reads MDHEN; CDR2 reads SYDVKM. Trimming at V came to 8 bases and at J to 3 bases, leaving 5 bases not matched to a gene. Written as DNA, the CDR3 is TGTGCCAGCCTGCCGACAGGGGACTATGGCTACACCTTC. The encoded protein is CASLPTGDYGYTF.

The V and J genes are TRBV3-1 (or the pseudogene TRBV3-2) and TRBJ2-2; D is uncertain. V was pared by 2 bases and J by 1 base, with 8 bases between. CDR1 LGHDT and CDR2 YNNKEL come from the germline V gene (reference sequence). This CDR3 has 15 amino acids. The CDR3 loop is CASSQLNGNTGELFF. In DNA form, the CDR3 reads TGTGCCAGCAGCCAATTAAACGGGAACACCGGGGAGCTGTTTTTT.

This clone appeared a single time. V is TRBV5-6 and J is TRBJ1-4; TRBD1 aligns across 7 bases. The V and J ends lost 0 bases and 5 bases, in that order; junction bases with no gene match: 10. Germline values: CDR1 SGHDT, CDR2 YYEEEE. The CDR3 is made up of 17 amino acids. The CDR3 region has the DNA TGTGCCAGCAGCTTGGGGAGGCGACAGGGTCGAAATGAAAAACTGTTTTTT. Its protein is CASSLGRRQGRNEKLFF. The full variable domain, its missing parts supplied by reference TRBV5-6 and TRBJ1-4, is DAGVTQSPTHLIKTRGQQVTLRCSPKSGHDTVSWYQQALGQGPQFIFQYYEEEERQRGNFPDRFSGHQFPNYSSELNVNALLLGDSALYLCASSLGRRQGRNEKLFFGSGTQLSVL.

The chain combines TRBV19 with TRBJ1-2, with D tentatively TRBD1 (6 bases). The CDR3 is made up of 14 amino acids. Between the trimmed V and J ends, which lost 10 bases and 3 bases, there was a span of 18 bases. Germline lookup yields CDR1 LNHDA and CDR2 SQIVND (reference sequence). CDR3 sequence: CATNQDSQYYGYTF. CDR3 bases: TGTGCCACTAACCAGGACAGCCAGTACTATGGCTACACCTTC.